This is a list of T cell receptor beta chains from one sample in a study of OX40 agonist ivuxolimab in advanced cancers. The method was immunoSEQ multiplex PCR; TCRdb's version includes in-frame clones alone and lacks a portion of them. The repertoire holds some 48,000 clones, around 79% seen once, with roughly 7.3% in the top ten. The source material was CD4+ or CD8+ T cells sorted from blood, sampled in a trial of the OX40 agonist ivuxolimab. The receptors come from an adult with an advanced solid tumor such as melanoma, head and neck, liver or kidney cancer. The CDR3 runs from the conserved cysteine through the conserved F or W. Fields, in order: clone size, J gene, D gene, V gene, CDR3 protein, CDR3 DNA. The D gene is left open where the match is weak. Clone size is not always given. Where it is, it says once, few, many or a class for expanded clones.

size: .
J: TRBJ2-2
D: .
V: TRBV5-8
CDR3: CASSRYRSANTGELFF
DNA: TGTGCCAGCAGCAGATACCGCTCCGCGAACACCGGGGAGCTGTTTTTT

size: .
J: TRBJ2-5
D: .
V: TRBV19
CDR3: CASSPHGGWETQYF
DNA: TGTGCCAGTAGTCCGCACGGGGGATGGGAGACCCAGTACTTC

size: .
J: TRBJ2-1
D: TRBD2
V: TRBV5-1
CDR3: CASSSLLAGGTHEQFF
DNA: TGCGCCAGCAGCTCACTACTAGCGGGAGGCACCCATGAGCAGTTCTTC

size: .
J: TRBJ2-7
D: .
V: TRBV5-1
CDR3: CASSLEGPSYEQYF
DNA: TGCGCCAGCAGCCTGGAGGGCCCTTCCTACGAGCAGTACTTC

size: once
J: TRBJ1-3
D: .
V: TRBV7-2
CDR3: CASSMTYGNTIYF
DNA: TGTGCCAGCAGCATGACCTATGGAAACACCATATATTTT

size: few
J: TRBJ1-1
D: .
V: TRBV10-1
CDR3: CASSESGGTEAFF
DNA: TGCGCCAGCAGTGAGTCGGGGGGCACTGAAGCTTTCTTT

size: .
J: TRBJ1-6
D: .
V: TRBV27
CDR3: CASSLRGPREQTNSPLHF
DNA: TGTGCCAGCAGTTTAAGGGGTCCTCGGGAACAGACCAATTCACCCCTCCACTTT

size: .
J: TRBJ2-3
D: TRBD2
V: TRBV11-3
CDR3: CASSPGRGSTDTQYF
DNA: TGTGCCAGCAGCCCTGGGAGGGGAAGCACAGATACGCAGTATTTT

size: .
J: TRBJ2-7
D: .
V: TRBV27
CDR3: CASSPGTGYEQYF
DNA: TGTGCCAGCAGTCCCGGGACCGGCTACGAGCAGTACTTC

size: .
J: TRBJ1-6
D: .
V: TRBV30
CDR3: CAEGSSYNSPLHF
DNA: TGTGCTGAAGGGAGCTCCTATAATTCACCCCTCCACTTT

size: .
J: TRBJ1-1
D: TRBD1
V: TRBV6-5
CDR3: CASSGRTGWAEAFF
DNA: TGTGCCAGCAGTGGTCGGACAGGGTGGGCTGAAGCTTTCTTT

size: .
J: TRBJ2-3
D: .
V: TRBV28
CDR3: CASTGTMRDTQYF
DNA: TGTGCCAGCACAGGGACAATGCGCGATACGCAGTATTTT

size: .
J: TRBJ1-4
D: TRBD1
V: TRBV6-5
CDR3: CASSGAGGEEKLFF
DNA: TGTGCCAGCAGTGGAGCAGGGGGGGAGGAAAAACTGTTTTTT

size: .
J: TRBJ2-7
D: .
V: TRBV4-1
CDR3: CASSPLFGEQRGEQYF
DNA: TGCGCCAGCAGCCCCTTGTTCGGGGAGCAGCGAGGAGAGCAGTACTTC

size: .
J: TRBJ2-7
D: .
V: TRBV5-6
CDR3: CASSLAAGAYSYEQYF
DNA: TGTGCCAGCAGCTTGGCCGCGGGGGCCTATTCCTACGAGCAGTACTTC

size: .
J: TRBJ2-7
D: .
V: TRBV5-3
CDR3: CARSTQCTSRSYEQYF
DNA: TGTGCCAGAAGCACCCAGTGCACAAGTCGCTCCTACGAGCAGTACTTC

size: .
J: TRBJ1-4
D: TRBD1
V: TRBV6-6
CDR3: CASRRDSLNEKLFF
DNA: TGTGCCAGCAGGCGGGACAGTCTTAATGAAAAACTGTTTTTT

size: .
J: TRBJ2-7
D: TRBD1
V: TRBV9
CDR3: CASSVAGTGGDEQYF
DNA: TGTGCCAGCAGCGTAGCCGGGACAGGGGGGGACGAGCAGTACTTC

size: .
J: TRBJ1-1
D: .
V: TRBV5-1
CDR3: CASSLGASEAFF
DNA: TGCGCCAGCAGCTTAGGGGCAAGCGAAGCTTTCTTT

size: few
J: TRBJ2-7
D: .
V: TRBV4-2
CDR3: CASSLRPSSYEQYF
DNA: TGTGCCAGCAGCTTGAGACCTAGTTCCTACGAGCAGTACTTC

size: .
J: TRBJ1-1
D: .
V: TRBV7-6
CDR3: CASSPGPEAFF
DNA: TGTGCCAGCAGCCCTGGGCCTGAAGCTTTCTTT

size: few
J: TRBJ1-2
D: .
V: TRBV19
CDR3: CASSMTAFNYGYTF
DNA: TGTGCCAGTAGTATGACAGCATTTAACTATGGCTACACCTTC

size: .
J: TRBJ2-6
D: .
V: TRBV19
CDR3: CASTYLDSSGANVLTF
DNA: TGTGCCAGTACCTATTTGGACAGCTCTGGGGCCAACGTCCTGACTTTC

size: .
J: TRBJ2-7
D: .
V: TRBV5-3
CDR3: CARSPRASSRNLKGYEQYF
DNA: TGTGCCAGAAGCCCTCGTGCATCGTCCCGGAACTTAAAAGGCTACGAGCAGTACTTC

size: .
J: TRBJ2-2
D: .
V: TRBV4-3
CDR3: CASSPQRNTGELFF
DNA: TGCGCCAGCAGCCCTCAACGGAACACCGGGGAGCTGTTTTTT

size: once
J: TRBJ2-6
D: .
V: TRBV7-2
CDR3: CASTYTGPGANVLTF
DNA: TGTGCCAGCACCTACACGGGGCCTGGGGCCAACGTCCTGACTTTC

size: .
J: TRBJ2-2
D: .
V: TRBV9
CDR3: CASSVPAAGELFF
DNA: TGTGCCAGCAGCGTACCGGCGGCCGGGGAGCTGTTTTTT

size: few
J: TRBJ2-7
D: TRBD2
V: TRBV6-5
CDR3: CASSPSGLAGTEQYF
DNA: TGTGCCAGCAGCCCCTCGGGACTAGCGGGCACCGAGCAGTACTTC